A single T cell receptor (beta chain) is shown here with its context. The antigen remains undetermined. The data were obtained in a study of shared clonotypes between healthy human individuals. Overall study findings and caveats: Clonotypes shared by all four sorted-subset donors had higher generation probabilities than non-shared clonotypes. An anticipated effect of sequencing depth on clonotype sharing among donors was recognized. Between a handful of donors, naive CD4 clonotypes were shared at a level of about 5%.

Germline V lookup: CDR1 ENHRY, CDR2 SYGVKD. V gave up 2 bases and J gave up 2 bases; unmatched junction bases: 9. CDR3 length equals 16 residues. Using immunoSEQ multiplex PCR, the repertoire was profiled, and TCRdb retains in-frame clones only, with some absent. The sample consists of hundreds of thousands of clones, about 96% of them appearing once. CD45RO negativity and positive selection for CCR7 defined naive CD8 cells, a population that excluded terminally differentiated effector memory CD45RA+ cells. The receptor was isolated from a man aged 25 to 40 in good health. The specimen was naive CD8+ T cells sorted from blood. The J gene is TRBJ2-7, the V gene TRBV10-3; 7 bases map to TRBD1. CDR3 in amino acids: CAISETSTGTPYEQYF. CDR3 bases: TGTGCCATCAGTGAGACCTCGACAGGGACCCCCTACGAGCAGTACTTC.